This TCR beta chain stems from a study of cytomegalovirus exposure and HLA in healthy donors. 13 Jbeta primers and 60 Vbeta primers were used for the PCR. The data were produced by immunoSEQ multiplex PCR, yet TCRdb's version contains in-frame clones alone and is incomplete. This repertoire includes 70,000 or so clones. For this clone: Its specificity is not known.

Notes on the study in general: The dataset shows that most TCR sequences were rare, while some public TCRs occurred in many donors. The authors later found most CMV-associated TCR beta chains appeared HLA-restricted. In a later analysis, a genetic analysis reported fewer productive-TCR N-insertions in an Asian-associated ancestry cluster than the cohort average. Reportedly, diagnosis of cytomegalovirus status by the classifier showed high specificity and sensitivity.

The sequencing input was PBMCs. The clonotype comes from a man aged 35 to 55 in good health and CMV-seronegative.

The CDR3 sequence is CASSQDLFRDNTQYF. In nucleotides, the CDR3 is TGCGCCAGCAGCCAAGATCTCTTTCGCGATAATACGCAGTATTTT. The chain has TRBV4-3 and TRBJ2-3; D unclear. The V and J ends lost 0 bases and 7 bases respectively, with 14 bases between them. Germline values: CDR1 LGHNA, CDR2 YSLEER. The CDR3 consists of 15 residues.